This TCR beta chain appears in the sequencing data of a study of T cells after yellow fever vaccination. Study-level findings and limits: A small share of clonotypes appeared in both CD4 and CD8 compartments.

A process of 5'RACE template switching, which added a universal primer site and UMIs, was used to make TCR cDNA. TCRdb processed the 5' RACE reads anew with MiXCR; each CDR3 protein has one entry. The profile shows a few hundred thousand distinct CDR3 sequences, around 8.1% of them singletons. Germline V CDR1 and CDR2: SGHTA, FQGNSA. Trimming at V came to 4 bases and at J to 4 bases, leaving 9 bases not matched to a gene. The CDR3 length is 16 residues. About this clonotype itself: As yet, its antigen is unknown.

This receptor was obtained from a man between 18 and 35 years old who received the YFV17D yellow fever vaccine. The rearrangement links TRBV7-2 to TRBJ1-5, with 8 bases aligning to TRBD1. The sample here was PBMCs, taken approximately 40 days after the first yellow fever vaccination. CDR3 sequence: CASSSPDRAENQPQHF. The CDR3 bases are TGTGCCAGCAGCTCCCCGGACAGGGCCGAAAATCAGCCCCAGCATTTT.